The T cell receptor (beta chain) under discussion was sequenced for a study of technical replicates of blood from a few donors. Germline assignment: CDR1 LNHDA and CDR2 SQIVND (reference sequence). V was pared by 1 base and J by 1 base, with 8 bases between. The CDR3 length is 15 residues. TCRdb keeps only in-frame clones here, not all; method: immunoSEQ multiplex PCR. The sample contains more than 65,000 clones, roughly 94% of which appear only once. The rearrangement links TRBV19 to TRBJ1-3; no definite D call. Specimen: T cells isolated from PBMCs. This sequence was found in a human donor in good health. The CDR3 region has the DNA TGTGCCAGTAGTATAGGCGCTGAATCTGGAAACACCATATATTTT. Translation gives CASSIGAESGNTIYF.